Listed below are T cell receptor beta chains from one sample, sequenced in a study of immune characterization of retroperitoneal liposarcoma. Each CDR3 protein is one row after TCRdb ran MiXCR on the PCR reads. The data contain 7,500 to 8,500 distinct CDR3 sequences, about two fifths of them seen just once; the ten biggest clones take up 15%. Sample: tumor tissue. Receptor source: a male donor with retroperitoneal liposarcoma. Both conserved end residues are part of each CDR3. The D gene is left open where the match is weak. Clone size is not always given. Where it is, it says once, few, many or a class for expanded clones.

TRBJ2-5	17	TRBV15	.	TRBD1	CATSRSRTGGVYETQYF	TGTGCCACCAGCAGATCGAGGACAGGGGGTGTTTATGAGACCCAGTACTTC
TRBJ1-2	15	TRBV6-1	.	TRBD1	CASSEGSGQGYGYTF	TGTGCCAGCAGTGAAGGATCGGGACAGGGGTATGGCTACACCTTC
TRBJ2-7	14	TRBV11-3	.	.	CASSLDQTVHEQYF	TGTGCCAGCAGCTTAGATCAAACAGTCCACGAGCAGTACTTC
TRBJ2-1	18	TRBV27	.	TRBD2	CASRRGLAGTSSYNEQFF	TGTGCCAGCAGACGGGGTCTAGCGGGAACGAGCTCCTACAATGAGCAGTTCTTC
TRBJ2-7	14	TRBV7-2	.	TRBD1	CASSRDRNSYEQYF	TGTGCCAGCAGCCGGGACAGGAATTCCTACGAGCAGTACTTC
TRBJ2-5	14	TRBV7-1	.	.	CASSPPGRTNEQYF	TGTGCCAGCAGCCCCCCGGGACGGACGAATGAGCAGTACTTC
TRBJ2-7	14	TRBV10-1	few	.	CASSQSVGSDEQYF	TGCGCCAGCAGTCAATCGGTTGGTAGTGACGAGCAGTACTTC
TRBJ2-4	16	TRBV7-2	medium-sized	.	CASSYRGAGAKNIQYF	TGTGCCAGCAGCTACCGCGGGGCCGGAGCCAAAAACATTCAGTACTTC
TRBJ1-5	13	TRBV6-5	.	.	CASSEAGHQPQHF	TGTGCCAGCAGTGAAGCAGGCCATCAGCCCCAGCATTTT
TRBJ2-7	14	TRBV7-6	few	.	CASSLEVRGYEQYF	TGTGCCAGCAGCTTAGAGGTACGGGGATACGAGCAGTACTTC
TRBJ2-7	14	TRBV6-1	.	.	CASGTPSSYNEQYF	TGTGCCAGCGGGACCCCGAGCTCCTACAATGAGCAGTACTTC
TRBJ1-3	13	TRBV11-3	.	.	CASSLLEGNTIYF	TGTGCCAGCAGCTTATTGGAAGGAAACACCATATATTTT
TRBJ2-1	15	TRBV28	few	.	CASSSAVRLNNEQFF	TGTGCCAGCAGTTCCGCCGTAAGGTTGAACAATGAGCAGTTCTTC
TRBJ2-2	15	TRBV10-2	few	TRBD2	CASSPQVAGTGELFF	TGCGCCAGCTCCCCACAGGTAGCGGGGACCGGGGAGCTGTTTTTT
TRBJ2-1	13	TRBV6-8	.	.	CASSRDNYNEQFF	TGTGCCAGCAGCCGGGACAATTACAATGAGCAGTTCTTC
TRBJ2-3	16	TRBV6-1	.	TRBD2	CASSDPRDGGEETQYF	TGTGCCAGCAGTGACCCGAGGGACGGGGGGGAAGAGACCCAGTATTTT
TRBJ2-5	16	TRBV24-1	.	TRBD1	CATSDTRTGGAETQYF	TGTGCCACCAGTGATACTCGGACAGGGGGCGCGGAGACCCAGTACTTC
TRBJ2-1	13	TRBV6-6	.	.	CASSYTGNYEQFF	TGTGCCAGCAGTTACACAGGGAACTACGAGCAGTTCTTC
TRBJ1-6	16	TRBV12-3/TRBV12-4	medium-sized	.	CASTKGGSSYNSPLHF	TGTGCCAGCACCAAGGGGGGTAGCTCCTATAATTCACCCCTCCACTTT
TRBJ1-1	12	TRBV6-1	.	.	CASSVQKTEAFF	TGTGCCAGCAGTGTCCAGAAGACTGAAGCTTTCTTT
TRBJ1-1	16	TRBV6-1	few	.	CASSSAGLGQNTEAFF	TGTGCCAGCAGTTCCGCAGGGTTGGGACAGAACACTGAAGCTTTCTTT
TRBJ2-1	11	TRBV10-2	few	.	CASSVALEQFF	TGCGCCAGCAGCGTAGCGCTTGAGCAGTTCTTC
TRBJ2-1	15	TRBV7-2	few	.	CASSLDSGVYNEQFF	TGTGCCAGCAGCTTAGATTCGGGGGTCTACAATGAGCAGTTCTTC
TRBJ2-7	12	TRBV7-2	medium-sized	.	CASSLVGWEQYF	TGTGCCAGCAGCTTAGTAGGGTGGGAGCAGTACTTC